The 18 T cell receptor beta chains below were found in one sample sequenced in a study of post-analysis software for immune sequencing data. Points from the study as a whole: With TRBV5-6, TRBV5-1 and TRBV20-1 included, about five TRBV segments were more frequent in patients than in controls.

For these receptors, no antigen is known. Included in the TCR beta cDNA libraries were unique molecular identifiers. TCRdb analysed the PCR reads with MiXCR anew, one entry per CDR3 protein. Of approximately 350,000 distinct CDR3 sequences in the sample, around 33% were seen once. Sequencing used blood. All receptors come from a girl under 18 with multiple sclerosis.

V and J are TRBV2 and TRBJ1-5; no reliable D call. The CDR3 extends over 13 amino acids. Germline CDR1 reads SNHLY; CDR2 reads FYNNEI. Trimming took off 8 bases at V and 3 bases at J, with 11 bases between the two ends. The CDR3 nucleotides read TGTGCCAGCCGGGAGGTGGACAATCAGCCCCAGCATTTT. Its translation is CASREVDNQPQHF. Based on the CDR3 plus reference TRBV2 and TRBJ1-5, the full variable domain is EPEVTQTPSHQVTQMGQEVILRCVPISNHLYFYWYRQILGQKVEFLVSFYNNEISEKSEIFDDQFSVERPDGSNFTLKIRSTKLEDSAMYFCASREVDNQPQHFGDGTRLSIL.

A single count supports this clonotype. The V gene is TRBV5-1, the J gene TRBJ1-1; D possibly corresponds to TRBD1 (5 bases). Trimming left V 5 bases short and J 4 bases short, with 18 bases between. The CDR3 has 15 residues. Germline lookup yields CDR1 SGHRS and CDR2 YFSETQ. The CDR3 region has the DNA TGCGCCAGCAGACGGGATTGGGGCAGAAGCACTGAAGCTTTCTTT. Protein sequence: CASRRDWGRSTEAFF.

The sample holds a few counts of this clonotype. V is TRBV13 and J is TRBJ2-7, with D perhaps matching TRBD2 (6 bases). Germline V CDR1 and CDR2: PRHDT, FYEKMQ (reference sequence). The CDR3 loop spans 12 amino acids. Trimming took 3 bases from V and 6 from J, leaving 9 bases between them. CDR3 in amino acids: CASSFGGAEQYF. The CDR3 region has the DNA TGTGCCAGCAGCTTCGGAGGGGCCGAGCAGTACTTC.

The chain is built from TRBV20-1 and TRBJ1-2; TRBD1 matches at 9 bases. The V segment lost 4 bases and the J segment 3 bases; nucleotides outside the gene matches: 6. The CDR3 is made up of 14 amino acids. Germline V gene lookup returns CDR1 DFQATT and CDR2 SNEGSKA (reference sequence). This CDR3 is CSANPGQGDYGYTF. The CDR3 DNA reads as TGCAGTGCTAATCCGGGACAGGGTGACTATGGCTACACCTTC.

The chain carries TRBV7-2 and TRBJ1-6; 7 bases are shared with TRBD1. CDR1 and CDR2 (germline): SGHTA, FQGNSA. CDR3 length: 15 amino acids. The trim removed 1 base at V and 7 bases at J, leaving 4 bases unmatched. The CDR3 here is CASSLEVGQNSPLHF. DNA of the CDR3: TGTGCCAGCAGCTTAGAAGTGGGACAGAATTCACCCCTCCACTTT.

The CDR3 loop is CASRIRRFLAYEQYF. In DNA form, the CDR3 reads TGTGCCAGCAGGATACGCAGGTTTCTTGCCTACGAGCAGTACTTC. This sequence joins TRBV27 and TRBJ2-7; D not resolved. The CDR3 has 15 residues. CDR1 is MNHEY and CDR2 is SMNVEV in the germline V gene (reference sequence). Trimming stripped 6 bases from V and 2 bases from J, with 17 bases between.

A few counts support this clonotype. The chain carries TRBV6-5 and TRBJ1-5; TRBD1 matches 7 bases. Trimming at V came to 4 bases and at J to 2 bases, leaving 8 bases not matched to a gene. This CDR3 comprises 16 residues. CDR1 and CDR2 from the germline V gene are MNHEY and SVGAGI. CDR3 residues: CASSSSGGAGNQPQHF. The CDR3 nucleotides read TGTGCCAGCAGTTCTTCAGGGGGGGCGGGCAATCAGCCCCAGCATTTT.

V and J are TRBV20-1 and TRBJ2-2, with 11 bases fitting TRBD2. Germline trimming cut 5 bases from V and 2 bases from J; bases unmatched to any gene: 10. Germline CDR1 reads DFQATT; CDR2 reads SNEGSKA (reference sequence). The CDR3 sequence is 17 residues long. The CDR3, as DNA: TGCAGTGCTCTCGGGACTAGCGGAGGCCATAACACCGGGGAGCTGTTTTTT. This encodes CSALGTSGGHNTGELFF.

This chain's CDR3 is CASSYVGTGSYNEQFF. The CDR3 DNA is TGTGCCAGCAGTTACGTGGGGACAGGGTCCTACAATGAGCAGTTCTTC. The J gene is TRBJ2-1, the V gene TRBV6-2 or TRBV6-3; 9 positions match TRBD1. This CDR3 is built from 16 residues. With 2 bases clipped from V and 1 base from J, the junction kept 3 bases outside the gene matches. Germline CDR1 and CDR2: MNHEY and SVGEGT.

There are a few counts of this clonotype. V gene TRBV6-5 combines with J gene TRBJ2-7; no clear D gene. Germline loops: CDR1 MNHEY, CDR2 SVGAGI. The CDR3 totals 14 residues. V shed 0 bases and J shed 0 bases, with 6 bases lying between them. CDR3 DNA: TGTGCCAGCAGTTACTCAGGCTACTCCTACGAGCAGTACTTC. Translated, it gives CASSYSGYSYEQYF.

CDR3 protein: CASSQRGHFTDTQYF. Written as DNA, the CDR3 is TGTGCCAGCAGTCAAAGAGGCCATTTCACAGATACGCAGTATTTT. The J gene is TRBJ2-3, the V gene TRBV6-1; D is uncertain. V dropped 5 bases and J dropped 2 bases, with 14 bases sitting between them. Germline CDR1 reads MNHNS; CDR2 reads SASEGT. This CDR3 is 15 amino acids long.

The rearrangement joins TRBV4-1 to TRBJ1-5; maybe TRBD1 (5 bases). The CDR3 runs 14 residues. Trimming removed 0 bases from V and 5 bases from J, with 8 bases in between. CDR1 MGHRA and CDR2 YSYEKL come from the germline V gene. CDR3 region: CASSQETGYQPQHF. In DNA form, the CDR3 reads TGCGCCAGCAGCCAAGAAACAGGATATCAGCCCCAGCATTTT.

This clonotype was detected many times. The chain is built from TRBV5-1 and TRBJ2-5, with D tentatively TRBD2 (7 bases). CDR1 SGHRS and CDR2 YFSETQ come from the germline V gene. V shed 5 bases and J shed 5 bases, with 19 bases lying between them. This CDR3 has 15 residues. CDR3 DNA: TGCGCCAGCAGTCTCAACACGGGGGGCGAGGAGACCCAGTACTTC. Translation: CASSLNTGGEETQYF.

The chain links TRBV12-3 or TRBV12-4 to TRBJ2-3; D not resolved. This CDR3 region has 11 residues. Trimming took 2 bases from V and 7 from J, leaving 4 bases between them. The CDR3 coding sequence is TGTGCCAGCAGTTTACTGAATACGCAGTATTTT. Its translation: CASSLLNTQYF.

The CDR3 DNA is TGTGCCAGCAGCTTAGCCGCGGGGGGGTTCCAAGAGACCCAGTACTTC. Translation: CASSLAAGGFQETQYF. The chain has TRBV11-1 and TRBJ2-5; 9 positions match TRBD2. Looked up from germline, CDR1 is SGHAT and CDR2 is FQDESV (reference sequence). V shed 0 bases, J shed 1 base, and the junction held 3 bases outside the gene matches. The CDR3 has 16 residues.

This clonotype showed up just a few times. The CDR3, as DNA: TGTGCCAGCAGTTTGCTCCGTCTGTCTAGCTACACCTTC. This encodes CASSLLRLSSYTF. The J gene is TRBJ1-2, the V gene TRBV12-3 or TRBV12-4; no clear D. The CDR3 has 13 amino acids. Between the trimmed V and J ends, which lost 3 bases and 9 bases, there was a span of 14 bases.

This clonotype was found a few times. The genes are TRBV7-2 and TRBJ2-7; 13 bases map to TRBD2. Germline V gene lookup returns CDR1 SGHTA and CDR2 FQGNSA. The CDR3 consists of 14 residues. The trim removed 8 bases at V and 4 bases at J, leaving 5 bases unmatched. The CDR3 DNA is TGTGCCAGCGGACGACTAGCGGGGGGATACGAGCAGTACTTC. Translated, it gives CASGRLAGGYEQYF.

Note on this clonotype: One junction end disagrees with the germline gene, perhaps due to a read error. This chain joins TRBV13 and TRBJ2-5, with TRBD2 as a possible D gene (5 bases). The germline V gene encodes CDR1 PRHDT and CDR2 FYEKMQ (reference sequence). The CDR3 extends over 14 amino acids. CDR3 in DNA: TGTGCCAACAGCTTAGGTCCAGCGGCAGAGACCCAGTACTTC. Its protein is CANSLGPAAETQYF.